Included here is one TCR beta chain sequence, with context. Its target is unknown. This sample was included in a study of cytomegalovirus exposure and HLA in healthy donors. Primers for the PCR totalled 60 Vbeta and 13 Jbeta. Sequencing was performed with immunoSEQ multiplex PCR; in TCRdb, only in-frame clones are kept and a portion is missing. The sample records approximately 100,000 clones, 65% to 85% being singletons. Everyone who donated was a healthy bone marrow donor. Study-wide points: Previous analysis showed most TCR beta V segments were productive about 87% or about 30% of the time.

The CDR3 has 17 amino acids. The sequence was collected from a man aged 50 to 60 in good health and CMV-seronegative. The sample taken for sequencing was PBMCs. The V gene is TRBV12-2, the J gene TRBJ2-7; the listed D gene, TRBD2, was not tested against the DNA. TRBV12-2 represents a pseudogene. The CDR3 nucleotides are TGTGCAAGTCGCTTAACCCGACTAGCGGGTTACTCCTACGAGCAGTACTTC. This codes for CASRLTRLAGYSYEQYF.